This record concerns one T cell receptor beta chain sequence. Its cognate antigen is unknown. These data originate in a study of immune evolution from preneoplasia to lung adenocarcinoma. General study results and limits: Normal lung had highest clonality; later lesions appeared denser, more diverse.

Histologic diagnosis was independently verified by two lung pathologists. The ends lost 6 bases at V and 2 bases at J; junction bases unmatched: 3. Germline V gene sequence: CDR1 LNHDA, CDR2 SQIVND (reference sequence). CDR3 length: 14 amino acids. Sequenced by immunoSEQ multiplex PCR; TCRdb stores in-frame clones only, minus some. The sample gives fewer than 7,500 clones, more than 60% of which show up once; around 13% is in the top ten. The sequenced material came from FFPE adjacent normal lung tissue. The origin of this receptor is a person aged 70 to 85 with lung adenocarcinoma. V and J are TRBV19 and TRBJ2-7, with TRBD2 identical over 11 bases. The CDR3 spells CASSGTSGTYEQYF. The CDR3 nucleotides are TGTGCCAGTAGCGGGACTAGCGGTACCTACGAGCAGTACTTC.